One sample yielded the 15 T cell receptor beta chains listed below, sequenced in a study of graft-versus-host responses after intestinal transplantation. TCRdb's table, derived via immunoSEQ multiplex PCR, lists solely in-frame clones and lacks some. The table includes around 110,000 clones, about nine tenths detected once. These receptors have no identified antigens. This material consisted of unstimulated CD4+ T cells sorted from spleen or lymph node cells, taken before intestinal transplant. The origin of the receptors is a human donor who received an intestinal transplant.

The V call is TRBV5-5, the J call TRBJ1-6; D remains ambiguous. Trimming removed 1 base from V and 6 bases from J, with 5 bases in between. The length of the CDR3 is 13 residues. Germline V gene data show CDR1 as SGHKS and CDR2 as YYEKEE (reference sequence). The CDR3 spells CASSLMSNSPLHF. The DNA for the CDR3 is TGTGCCAGCAGCTTGATGAGTAATTCACCCCTCCACTTT.

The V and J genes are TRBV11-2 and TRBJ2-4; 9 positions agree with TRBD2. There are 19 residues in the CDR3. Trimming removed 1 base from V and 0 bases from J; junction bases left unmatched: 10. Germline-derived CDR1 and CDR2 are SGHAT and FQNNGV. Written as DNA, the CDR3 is TGTGCCAGCAGCTTAGGGTTAGCGGGGGCCCTGATAGCCAAAAACATTCAGTACTTC. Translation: CASSLGLAGALIAKNIQYF.

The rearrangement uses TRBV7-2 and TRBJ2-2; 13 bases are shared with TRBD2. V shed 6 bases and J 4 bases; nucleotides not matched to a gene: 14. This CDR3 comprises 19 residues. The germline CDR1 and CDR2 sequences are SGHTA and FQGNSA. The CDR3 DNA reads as TGTGCCAGCAGTTGGCCCCCACTAGCGGGGGGGGCTAGCACCGGGGAGCTGTTTTTT. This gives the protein CASSWPPLAGGASTGELFF. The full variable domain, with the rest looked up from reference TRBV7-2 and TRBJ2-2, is GAGVSQSPSNKVTEKGKDVELRCDPISGHTALYWYRQSLGQGLEFLIYFQGNSAPDKSGLPSDRFSAERTGGSVSTLTIQRTQQEDSAVYLCASSWPPLAGGASTGELFFGEGSRLTVL.

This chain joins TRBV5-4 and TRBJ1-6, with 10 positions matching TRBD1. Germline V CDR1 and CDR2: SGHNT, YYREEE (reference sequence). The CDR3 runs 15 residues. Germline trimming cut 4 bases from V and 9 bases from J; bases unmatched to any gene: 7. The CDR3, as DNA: TGTGCCAGCAGCCGGGACAGGGGCCCAATTTCACCCCTCCACTTT. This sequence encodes CASSRDRGPISPLHF.

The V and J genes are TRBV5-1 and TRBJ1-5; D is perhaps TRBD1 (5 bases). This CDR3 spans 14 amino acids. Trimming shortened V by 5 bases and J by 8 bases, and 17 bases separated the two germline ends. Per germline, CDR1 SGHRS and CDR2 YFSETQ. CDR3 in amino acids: CASSSVGGEKPQHF. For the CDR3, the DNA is TGCGCCAGCAGTTCTGTTGGGGGGGAGAAGCCCCAGCATTTT.

CDR3 DNA: TGTGCCAGCAGCTCCCTAGGCGGGGCCACCTACGAGCAGTACTTC. Amino acids: CASSSLGGATYEQYF. The V call is TRBV13, the J call TRBJ2-7; TRBD2 might be the D (6 bases). The CDR3 spans 15 residues. Germline V gene data show CDR1 as PRHDT and CDR2 as FYEKMQ (reference sequence). V was pared by 4 bases and J by 2 bases, with 15 bases between.

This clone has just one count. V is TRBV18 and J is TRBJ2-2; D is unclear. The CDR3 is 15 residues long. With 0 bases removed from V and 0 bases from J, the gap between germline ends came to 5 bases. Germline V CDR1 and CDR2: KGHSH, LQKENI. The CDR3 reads CASSPPGSNTGELFF. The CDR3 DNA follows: TGTGCCAGCTCACCACCCGGGTCGAACACCGGGGAGCTGTTTTTT.

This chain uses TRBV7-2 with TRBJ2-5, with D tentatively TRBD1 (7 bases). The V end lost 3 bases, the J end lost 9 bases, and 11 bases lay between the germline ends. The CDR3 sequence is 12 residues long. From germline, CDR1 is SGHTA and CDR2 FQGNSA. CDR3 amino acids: CASSFDREAQYF. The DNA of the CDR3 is TGTGCCAGCAGCTTCGACAGGGAGGCCCAGTACTTC.

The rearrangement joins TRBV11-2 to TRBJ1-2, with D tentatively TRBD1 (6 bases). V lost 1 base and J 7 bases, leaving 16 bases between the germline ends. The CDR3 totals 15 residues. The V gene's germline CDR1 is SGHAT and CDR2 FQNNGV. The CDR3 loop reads CASSLVYRDPSGYTF. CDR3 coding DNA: TGTGCCAGCAGCTTAGTGTACAGGGACCCCTCTGGCTACACCTTC.

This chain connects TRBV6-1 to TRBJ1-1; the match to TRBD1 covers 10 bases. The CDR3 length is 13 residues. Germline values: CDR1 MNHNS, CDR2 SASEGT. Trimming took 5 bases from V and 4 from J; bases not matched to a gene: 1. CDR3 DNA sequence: TGTGCCAGCAGTTGGACAGGGGGCACTGAAGCTTTCTTT. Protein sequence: CASSWTGGTEAFF.

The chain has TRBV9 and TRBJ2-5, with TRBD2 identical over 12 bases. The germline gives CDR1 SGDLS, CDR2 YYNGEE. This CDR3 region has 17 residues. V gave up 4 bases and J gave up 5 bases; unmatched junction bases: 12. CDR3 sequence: CASSSRTSGASVETQYF. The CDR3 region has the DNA TGTGCCAGCAGCTCTCGGACTAGCGGGGCCTCGGTGGAGACCCAGTACTTC.

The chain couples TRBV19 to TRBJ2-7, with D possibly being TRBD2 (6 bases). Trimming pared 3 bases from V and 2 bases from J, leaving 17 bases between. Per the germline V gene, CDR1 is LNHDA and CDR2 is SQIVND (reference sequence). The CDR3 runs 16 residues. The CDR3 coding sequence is TGTGCCAGTAGTATGTTGGGGACTTACTCCACCTACGAGCAGTACTTC. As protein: CASSMLGTYSTYEQYF.

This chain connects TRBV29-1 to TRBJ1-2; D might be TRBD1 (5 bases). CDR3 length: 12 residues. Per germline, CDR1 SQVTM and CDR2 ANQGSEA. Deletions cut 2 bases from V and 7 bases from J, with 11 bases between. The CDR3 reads CSVEWGEGGYTF. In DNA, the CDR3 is TGCAGCGTTGAATGGGGGGAGGGTGGCTACACCTTC.

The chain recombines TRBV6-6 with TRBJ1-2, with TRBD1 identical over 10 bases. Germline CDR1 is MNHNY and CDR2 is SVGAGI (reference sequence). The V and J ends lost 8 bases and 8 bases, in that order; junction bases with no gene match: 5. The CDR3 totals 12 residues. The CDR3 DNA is TGTGCCAGCGGGACAGGGGCGGGCGGCTACACCTTC. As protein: CASGTGAGGYTF.

The CDR3 DNA follows: TGTGCCAGCAGCTCACAGAAGGGCGGGACCTACGAGCAGTACTTC. It encodes CASSSQKGGTYEQYF. The chain uses TRBV7-2 and TRBJ2-7; a weak D match, TRBD2 (6 bases). Germline CDR1 is SGHTA and CDR2 is FQGNSA. V gave up 4 bases and J gave up 2 bases, with 15 bases separating them. The CDR3 has 15 residues.